The entry below describes one TCR beta chain. Participants, 18 to 89 years old, spanned approximately 26 US areas. Individuals in the exposed group had encountered a COVID-19 case within 2 weeks preceding study entry. This specimen comes from a study of blood T cell repertoires in COVID-19. Overall study context: Acute and convalescent COVID-19 specimens originated in the United States, Italy and Spain. PBMCs, B-cell-depleted T cells, or T cells were the source of the cDNA or gDNA that made up the material.

The CDR3 runs 15 residues. From germline, CDR1 is LNHDA and CDR2 SQIVND (reference sequence). With V trimmed by 5 bases and J by 1 base, 7 bases remained unmatched. Profiled with immunoSEQ multiplex PCR; TCRdb holds only in-frame clones, not every one. The sample has 300,000 to 450,000 clones; about 90% are singletons. V usage is TRBV19 and J usage is TRBJ2-7; 8 bases are a match to TRBD1. The material sequenced was PBMCs or T cells enriched from blood (not recorded which). The origin of this receptor is a woman in her 30s who had been exposed to COVID-19. The CDR3 sequence: CASSSRTGYSYEQYF. The CDR3 DNA sequence: TGTGCCAGTAGTTCACGGACAGGGTATTCCTACGAGCAGTACTTC.